Listed here are 21 T cell receptor beta chains from one sample, sequenced in a study of shared clonotypes between healthy human individuals. Some clones are missing from TCRdb's copy, which holds only in-frame ones; the method was immunoSEQ multiplex PCR. The repertoire holds roughly 640,000 clones, more than 95% seen once, with roughly 0.055% in the top ten. Material for sequencing was naive CD4+ T cells sorted from blood. Sample subset: CD45RA+ positively selected. The receptors originated from a woman younger than 45 in good health.

The J gene is TRBJ1-4, the V gene TRBV29-1, with 9 positions matching TRBD1. V lost 7 bases to trimming and J lost 5 bases; unmatched junction nucleotides: 8. The CDR3 covers 14 residues. CDR1 is SQVTM, CDR2 ANQGSEA, per germline. The DNA of the CDR3 is TGCAGCGCTACAAAGACAGGGGGGAATGAAAAACTGTTTTTT. This sequence encodes CSATKTGGNEKLFF.

The chain carries TRBV7-5 and TRBJ2-3; the table's D gene call, TRBD1, was not cross checked with the DNA. TRBV7-5 is reported as a pseudogene. CDR3 size: 11 residues. This chain's CDR3 is CVRAEKDKQYF. The DNA for the CDR3 is TGTGTCAGAGCCGAGAAGGACAAGCAGTATTTT.

The chain joins TRBV5-4 to TRBJ1-5; D is undetermined. CDR1 and CDR2 (germline): SGHNT, YYREEE (reference sequence). CDR3 length: 13 amino acids. The germline V and J ends were trimmed by 9 bases and 2 bases, with 12 bases remaining between them. The chain's CDR3 is CATSRGGNQPQHF. The CDR3 DNA is TGTGCCACCTCACGCGGGGGCAATCAGCCCCAGCATTTT.

The V gene is TRBV6-5, the J gene TRBJ1-2, with D perhaps TRBD1 (5 bases). The ends were cut back, 0 bases at V and 9 bases at J, with 14 bases in the middle. Germline assignment: CDR1 MNHEY and CDR2 SVGAGI. The CDR3 contains 14 residues. CDR3 sequence: CASSYSAGAMSYTF. CDR3 nucleotide sequence: TGTGCCAGCAGTTACTCGGCCGGGGCGATGAGCTACACCTTC.

The chain recombines TRBV28 with TRBJ2-7; TRBD1 matches at 9 bases. The germline V gene encodes CDR1 MDHEN and CDR2 SYDVKM. Trimming cost V 7 bases and J 5 bases; bases outside gene matches: 12. This CDR3 region has 15 residues. The CDR3 here is CASTPPGTGSHEQYF. DNA for the CDR3: TGTGCCAGCACCCCCCCGGGGACAGGGTCTCACGAGCAGTACTTC.

This clone showed up just once. The chain is built from TRBV7-9 and TRBJ2-1, with no clear D. CDR3 size: 14 residues. The germline gives CDR1 SEHNR, CDR2 FQNEAQ (reference sequence). Trimming took 1 base from V and 9 from J, leaving 13 bases between them. The CDR3 loop reads CASSLDRLDGEQFF. The CDR3, as DNA: TGTGCCAGCAGCTTAGATCGGCTAGATGGTGAGCAGTTCTTC.

As DNA, the CDR3 is TGTGCCAGTAGTAGTACACTGGGGGCTACTAACTATGGCTACACCTTC. This translates into CASSSTLGATNYGYTF. The V and J genes are TRBV19 and TRBJ1-2; TRBD1 is a possible D gene (6 bases). Looked up from germline, CDR1 is LNHDA and CDR2 is SQIVND (reference sequence). The CDR3 sequence is 16 residues long. Trimming removed 4 bases at V and 0 bases at J, with 15 bases between.

J is TRBJ2-6 and V is TRBV5-4, with 7 bases aligning to TRBD1. CDR1 is SGHNT and CDR2 is YYREEE in the germline V gene (reference sequence). V trimming: 4 bases; J trimming: 0 bases; junction bases outside the gene matches: 10. The CDR3 runs to 18 residues. This CDR3 is CASSQTGRLNSGANVLTF. In nucleotides, the CDR3 is TGTGCCAGCAGCCAGACAGGGCGACTTAACTCTGGGGCCAACGTCCTGACTTTC.

The V gene is TRBV19, the J gene TRBJ1-1; 9 nucleotides align to TRBD1. The CDR3 is made up of 15 amino acids. CDR1 and CDR2 (germline): LNHDA, SQIVND (reference sequence). V dropped 4 bases and J dropped 1; count of bases not matched to a gene: 4. The CDR3 is CASSTTGGRNTEAFF. CDR3 nucleotides: TGTGCCAGTAGTACGACAGGGGGGCGGAACACTGAAGCTTTCTTT.

A word on this clone: One end of the junction does not line up with germline, which may come from a read error. CDR3 protein: CASSIGPRGNQPQHF. CDR3 DNA sequence: TGTGCCAGTAGTATAGGCCCCAGGGGAAATCAACCCCAGCATTTT. The V and J genes are TRBV19 and TRBJ1-5; D may be TRBD1 (6 bases). The germline CDR1 and CDR2 sequences are LNHDA and SQIVND (reference sequence). This CDR3 region has 15 residues.

CDR3 DNA sequence: TGTGCCACAAGGACAGGGTCCCTAGGAGACAATGAGCAGTTCTTC. This sequence encodes CATRTGSLGDNEQFF. The gene calls are TRBV19 and TRBJ2-1; 8 bases agree with TRBD1. Germline V gene lookup returns CDR1 LNHDA and CDR2 SQIVND (reference sequence). J gave up 5 bases and V 10 bases, and 13 bases lay outside the gene matches. CDR3 size: 15 residues.

The chain has TRBV28 and TRBJ1-3, with D possibly being TRBD1 (6 bases). V dropped 3 bases and J dropped 2 bases, with 11 bases sitting between them. Germline V gives CDR1 MDHEN, CDR2 SYDVKM. The CDR3 consists of 15 residues. CDR3: CASSFRYRAGNTIYF. The CDR3 DNA sequence: TGTGCCAGCAGTTTTCGATACAGGGCTGGAAACACCATATATTTT.

On this clone: At one end the junction does not follow the germline gene, possibly because of a read error. The V call is TRBV15, the J call TRBJ1-4; 8 nucleotides match TRBD1. The CDR3 has 15 residues. The germline CDR1 and CDR2 sequences are LNHNV and YYDKDF (reference sequence). CDR3 bases: TGTGCCACCCGCAGACAGGGGAAAACTAATGAAAAACTGTTTTTT. Translated, it gives CATRRQGKTNEKLFF.

This chain uses TRBV19 with TRBJ2-7; 8 nucleotides agree with TRBD2. With V trimmed by 8 bases and J by 2 bases, 8 bases remained unmatched. The germline CDR1 and CDR2 sequences are LNHDA and SQIVND (reference sequence). This CDR3 is 14 amino acids long. CDR3 DNA sequence: TGTGCCAGTCTTGATACTAGCGGCGCCTACGAGCAGTACTTC. Protein product: CASLDTSGAYEQYF.

This clone was recorded only once. This chain uses TRBV10-2 with TRBJ1-5; D call uncertain. Trimming took off 5 bases at V and 5 bases at J, with 13 bases between the two ends. CDR1 and CDR2 from the germline V gene are WSHSY and SAAADI. This CDR3 has 14 residues. CDR3 nucleotides: TGCGCCAGCAGTTTCGGCGGTTTTGATCAGCCCCAGCATTTT. Translation gives CASSFGGFDQPQHF.

The gene calls are TRBV11-2 and TRBJ2-1, with 7 bases identical to TRBD2. The CDR3 totals 18 residues. V shed 2 bases and J 2 bases; nucleotides not matched to a gene: 12. Germline values: CDR1 SGHAT, CDR2 FQNNGV. CDR3 in DNA: TGTGCCAGCAGCTTAATTGGAAAGCGGGACCGGACCTACAATGAGCAGTTCTTC. It is translated as CASSLIGKRDRTYNEQFF.

J is TRBJ2-5 and V is TRBV5-1, with D possibly being TRBD1 (6 bases). The CDR3 contains 15 residues. Germline V gene sequence: CDR1 SGHRS, CDR2 YFSETQ. V dropped 6 bases and J dropped 3 bases, with 18 bases sitting between them. The CDR3 reads CASNLLAQGEETQYF. As DNA, the CDR3 is TGCGCCAGCAACCTTTTGGCACAGGGAGAAGAGACCCAGTACTTC.

This clone was counted once. The J gene is TRBJ2-2, the V gene TRBV25-1, with 15 bases that match TRBD2. The ends lost 4 bases at V and 5 bases at J; junction bases unmatched: 8. Per the germline V gene, CDR1 is MGHDK and CDR2 is SYGVNS. CDR3 length: 18 amino acids. CDR3 in amino acids: CASSGKGLAGGGTGELFF. The CDR3 DNA is TGTGCCAGCAGTGGAAAGGGACTAGCGGGAGGTGGGACCGGGGAGCTGTTTTTT. Supplemented by reference TRBV25-1 and TRBJ2-2, the full variable domain reads EADIYQTPRYLVIGTGKKITLECSQTMGHDKMYWYQQDPGMELHLIHYSYGVNSTEKGDLSSESTVSRIRTEHFPLTLESARPSHTSQYLCASSGKGLAGGGTGELFFGEGSRLTVL.

This chain joins TRBV21-1 and TRBJ1-5. TRBV21-1 is noted as a pseudogene. This CDR3 is 17 amino acids long. Here the CDR3 reads CASSKVRRPYSNQPQHF. The CDR3 nucleotides are TGTGCCAGCAGCAAAGTCCGGCGACCGTATAGCAATCAGCCCCAGCATTTT.

The chain has TRBV10-2 and TRBJ2-1; no clear D. Per germline, CDR1 WSHSY and CDR2 SAAADI. There are 12 residues in the CDR3. The V gene lost 4 bases and the J gene lost 9 bases, with 10 bases spanning the gap. The CDR3 sequence: CASSGVGGEQFF. The CDR3 coding sequence is TGCGCCAGCAGTGGAGTCGGCGGTGAGCAGTTCTTC.

The gene calls are TRBV6-4 and TRBJ1-1; D may be TRBD1 (5 bases). Germline CDR1 and CDR2: MRHNA and SNTAGT. V lost 0 bases and J 5 bases, leaving 16 bases between the germline ends. The CDR3 has 16 residues. The CDR3 sequence is CASSDSETRRETEAFF. Here the CDR3 DNA reads TGTGCCAGCAGTGACTCTGAGACACGCAGGGAAACTGAAGCTTTCTTT.